This TCR beta chain is from a study of blood T cell repertoires in COVID-19. Across the study: Spain, Italy and the United States supplied samples that represented acute and convalescent COVID-19. T cells, B-cell-depleted T cells, or PBMCs supplied cDNA or gDNA.

Original processing notes: Reference gene primer amplification in the assay estimated nucleated cell counts. Sequencing was performed with immunoSEQ multiplex PCR; in TCRdb, only in-frame clones are kept and a portion is missing. The D gene and trimming were derived from the DNA, and the V and J assignments and clone size from that table. Of 230,000 or so clones in the sample, approximately 84% were seen once. The source material was peripheral blood. This clonotype was obtained from a man in his forties or fifties with active or convalescent COVID-19.

CDR3 loop: CASSFGRESTDTQYF. DNA of the CDR3: TGTGCCAGCAGCTTCGGGCGGGAGTCTACAGATACGCAGTATTTT. J is TRBJ2-3 and V is TRBV11-3, with 7 bases identical to TRBD2. Germline assignment: CDR1 SGHNT and CDR2 YENEEA. This CDR3 has 15 residues. The V segment lost 3 bases and the J segment 3 bases; nucleotides outside the gene matches: 6.